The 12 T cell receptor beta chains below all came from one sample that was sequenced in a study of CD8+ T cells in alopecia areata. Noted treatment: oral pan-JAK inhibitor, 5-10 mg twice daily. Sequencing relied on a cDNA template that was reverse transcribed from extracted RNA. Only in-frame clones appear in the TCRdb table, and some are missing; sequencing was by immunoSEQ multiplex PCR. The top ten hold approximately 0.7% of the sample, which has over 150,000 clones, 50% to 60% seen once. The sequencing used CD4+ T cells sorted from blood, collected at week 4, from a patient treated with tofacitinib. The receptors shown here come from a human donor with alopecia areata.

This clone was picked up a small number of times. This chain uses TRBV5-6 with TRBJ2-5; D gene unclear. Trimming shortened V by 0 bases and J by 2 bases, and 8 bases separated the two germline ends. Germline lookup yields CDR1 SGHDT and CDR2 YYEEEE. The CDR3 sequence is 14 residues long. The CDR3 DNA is TGTGCCAGCAGCTTGGATCGGCGGCAAGAGACCCAGTACTTC. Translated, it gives CASSLDRRQETQYF.

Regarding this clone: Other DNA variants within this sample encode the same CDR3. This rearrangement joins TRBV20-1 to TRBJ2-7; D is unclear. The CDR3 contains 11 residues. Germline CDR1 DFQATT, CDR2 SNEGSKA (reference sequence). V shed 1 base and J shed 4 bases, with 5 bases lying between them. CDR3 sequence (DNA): TGCAGTGCTAGAGCGGGTTACGAGCAGTACTTC. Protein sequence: CSARAGYEQYF.

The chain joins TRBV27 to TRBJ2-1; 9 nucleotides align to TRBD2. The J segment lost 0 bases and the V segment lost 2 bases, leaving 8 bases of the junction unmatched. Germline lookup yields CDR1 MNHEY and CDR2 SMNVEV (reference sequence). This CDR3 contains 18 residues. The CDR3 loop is CASSLGGTSGHSYNEQFF. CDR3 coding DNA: TGTGCCAGCAGTTTAGGGGGAACTAGCGGGCACTCCTACAATGAGCAGTTCTTC.

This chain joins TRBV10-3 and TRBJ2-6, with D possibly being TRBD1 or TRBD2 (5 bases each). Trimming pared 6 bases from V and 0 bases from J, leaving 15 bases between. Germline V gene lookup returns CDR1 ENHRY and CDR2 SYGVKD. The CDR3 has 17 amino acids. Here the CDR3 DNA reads TGTGCCATCAGCGGGGCAGCCGGATCCTCTGGGGCCAACGTCCTGACTTTC. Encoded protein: CAISGAAGSSGANVLTF.

The CDR3 DNA follows: TGTGCCAGCAGCTCCAGGGGTGGGGCTAGCGGGAGAGGCGCAGATACGCAGTATTTT. Translation gives CASSSRGGASGRGADTQYF. The chain recombines TRBV7-6 with TRBJ2-3; 10 bases fit TRBD2. Germline CDR1 reads SGHVS; CDR2 reads FNYEAQ. Trimming took 4 bases from V and 4 from J; bases not matched to a gene: 17. The CDR3 loop spans 19 amino acids.

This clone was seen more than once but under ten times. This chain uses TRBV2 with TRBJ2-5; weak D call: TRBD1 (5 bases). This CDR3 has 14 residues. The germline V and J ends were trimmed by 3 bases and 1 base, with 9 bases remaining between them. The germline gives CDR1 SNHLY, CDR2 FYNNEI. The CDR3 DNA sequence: TGTGCCAGCAGTGATTCAGGGTTCCAAGAGACCCAGTACTTC. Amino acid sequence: CASSDSGFQETQYF. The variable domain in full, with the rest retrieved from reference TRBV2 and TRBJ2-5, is EPEVTQTPSHQVTQMGQEVILRCVPISNHLYFYWYRQILGQKVEFLVSFYNNEISEKSEIFDDQFSVERPDGSNFTLKIRSTKLEDSAMYFCASSDSGFQETQYFGPGTRLLVL.

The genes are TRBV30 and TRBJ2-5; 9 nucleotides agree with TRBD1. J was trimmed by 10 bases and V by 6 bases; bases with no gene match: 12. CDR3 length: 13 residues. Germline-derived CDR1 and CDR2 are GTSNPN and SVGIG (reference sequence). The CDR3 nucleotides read TGTGCCTGCTGGGACAGGGAAGGGTTTGGCCAGTACTTC. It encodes CACWDREGFGQYF.

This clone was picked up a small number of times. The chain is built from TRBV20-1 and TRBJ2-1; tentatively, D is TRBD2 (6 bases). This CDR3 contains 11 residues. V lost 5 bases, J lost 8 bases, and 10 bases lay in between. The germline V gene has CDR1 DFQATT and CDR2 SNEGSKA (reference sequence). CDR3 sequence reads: CSAGGRYEQFF. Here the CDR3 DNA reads TGCAGTGCTGGGGGGAGGTATGAGCAGTTCTTC.

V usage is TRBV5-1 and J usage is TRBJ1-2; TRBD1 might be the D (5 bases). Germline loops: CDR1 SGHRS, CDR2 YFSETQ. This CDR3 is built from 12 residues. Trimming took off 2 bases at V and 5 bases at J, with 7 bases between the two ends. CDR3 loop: CASSFDRYGYTF. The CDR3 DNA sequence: TGCGCCAGCAGCTTTGACAGATATGGCTACACCTTC.

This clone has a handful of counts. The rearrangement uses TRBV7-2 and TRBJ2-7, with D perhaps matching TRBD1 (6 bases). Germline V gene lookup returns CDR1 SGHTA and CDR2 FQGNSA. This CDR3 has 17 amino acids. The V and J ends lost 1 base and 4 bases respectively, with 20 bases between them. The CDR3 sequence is CASSLVGAGTKPYEQYF. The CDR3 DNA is TGTGCCAGCAGCTTAGTCGGGGCCGGGACAAAGCCTTACGAGCAGTACTTC.

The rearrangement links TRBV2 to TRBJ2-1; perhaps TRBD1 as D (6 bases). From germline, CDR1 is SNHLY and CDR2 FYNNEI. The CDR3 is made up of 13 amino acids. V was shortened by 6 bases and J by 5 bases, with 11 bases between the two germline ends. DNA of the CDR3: TGTGCCAGCAGAGAGGACAGCAACAATGAGCAGTTCTTC. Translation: CASREDSNNEQFF.

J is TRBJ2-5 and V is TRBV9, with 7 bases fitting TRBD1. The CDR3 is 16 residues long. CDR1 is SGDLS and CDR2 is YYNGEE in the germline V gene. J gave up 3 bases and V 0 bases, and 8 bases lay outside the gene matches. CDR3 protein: CASSVGDRVFKETQYF. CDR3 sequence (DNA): TGTGCCAGCAGCGTAGGAGACAGGGTTTTTAAAGAGACCCAGTACTTC.